The 9 T cell receptor beta chains reported below all come from one sample, sequenced in a study of blood T cell repertoires in COVID-19 (dated by TCRdb to about 2020). Library creation used the immunoSEQ multiplex PCR assay. TCRdb holds this immuneACCESS table with in-frame rearrangements only. Some clones are missing; in checked studies, unresolved V genes explain under half, and the rest has no known cause. The table for this sample lists about 49,000 clones; over 80% of them were counted only once. Clones ranked in the top ten supply roughly an eighth of the sample. The sequencing input was peripheral blood. Receptors originate from a human donor in a cohort sampled during active COVID-19.

The chain has TRBV5-4 and TRBJ2-1, with D perhaps TRBD2 (7 bases). The germline V and J ends were trimmed by 5 bases and 4 bases, with 16 bases remaining between them. This CDR3 has 15 amino acids. Germline V gene lookup returns CDR1 SGHNT and CDR2 YYREEE (reference sequence). CDR3 in amino acids: CASRIGGGGYNEQFF. Here the CDR3 DNA reads TGTGCCAGCAGAATCGGAGGGGGGGGTTACAATGAGCAGTTCTTC.

The chain couples TRBV29-1 to TRBJ2-5, with D unclear. The V end was cut by 1 base, the J end by 4 bases, with 16 bases between. Per germline, CDR1 SQVTM and CDR2 ANQGSEA. The CDR3 has 15 amino acids. Here the CDR3 reads CSVEGKGPLVETQYF. DNA for the CDR3: TGCAGCGTTGAAGGTAAAGGCCCGCTAGTAGAGACCCAGTACTTC.

The chain carries TRBV2 and TRBJ1-4; tentative D call: TRBD1 (6 bases). Deletions cut 7 bases from V and 8 bases from J, with 17 bases between. This CDR3 region has 14 residues. CDR1 SNHLY and CDR2 FYNNEI come from the germline V gene. The CDR3 nucleotides are TGTGCCAGCAAGAGCCGGGACAACCGGGAAAAACTGTTTTTT. Translating gives CASKSRDNREKLFF.

The chain joins TRBV6-5 to TRBJ1-2; D remains ambiguous. The CDR3 length is 14 residues. V was shortened by 0 bases and J by 4 bases, with 9 bases between the two germline ends. Germline V lookup: CDR1 MNHEY, CDR2 SVGAGI. This CDR3 reads CASSYSTNLYGYTF. CDR3 coding DNA: TGTGCCAGCAGTTACTCTACAAACCTCTATGGCTACACCTTC.

V usage is TRBV19 and J usage is TRBJ2-7; D may be TRBD1 (5 bases). The CDR3 is 16 residues long. Germline V gives CDR1 LNHDA, CDR2 SQIVND (reference sequence). The ends were cut back, 1 base at V and 2 bases at J, with 15 bases in the middle. As DNA, the CDR3 is TGTGCCAGTAGTATAGTTCTGGCTCAGGGTCCCTACGAGCAGTACTTC. It codes for CASSIVLAQGPYEQYF. Based on the CDR3 plus reference TRBV19 and TRBJ2-7, the full variable domain is DGGITQSPKYLFRKEGQNVTLSCEQNLNHDAMYWYRQDPGQGLRLIYYSQIVNDFQKGDIAEGYSVSREKKESFPLTVTSAQKNPTAFYLCASSIVLAQGPYEQYFGPGTRLTVT.

The chain joins TRBV9 to TRBJ2-2; TRBD1 matches at 7 bases. This CDR3 contains 18 residues. Trimming removed 3 bases from V and 6 bases from J; junction bases left unmatched: 17. The germline V gene encodes CDR1 SGDLS and CDR2 YYNGEE. In nucleotides, the CDR3 is TGTGCCAGCAGCGCCCACCGACAGGGAATGATGGTGGCCGGGGAGCTGTTTTTT. Translated, it gives CASSAHRQGMMVAGELFF. The variable domain in full, with the rest retrieved from reference TRBV9 and TRBJ2-2, is DSGVTQTPKHLITATGQRVTLRCSPRSGDLSVYWYQQSLDQGLQFLIQYYNGEERAKGNILERFSAQQFPDLHSELNLSSLELGDSALYFCASSAHRQGMMVAGELFFGEGSRLTVL.

The CDR3 sequence: CASSKERFTAGFEKLFF. The CDR3 DNA sequence: TGTGCCAGCAGCAAAGAACGTTTTACGGCAGGGTTCGAAAAACTGTTTTTT. The J gene is TRBJ1-4, the V gene TRBV21-1; TRBD1, the table's D call, lacks a check against the DNA. TRBV21-1 corresponds to a pseudogene. CDR3 length: 17 amino acids.

V and J are TRBV7-9 and TRBJ2-7; 9 bases map to TRBD1. Per germline, CDR1 SEHNR and CDR2 FQNEAQ (reference sequence). The J segment lost 7 bases and the V segment lost 1 base, leaving 11 bases of the junction unmatched. The CDR3 has 16 amino acids. CDR3 sequence reads: CASSLGGSQGAREQYF. The CDR3 region has the DNA TGTGCCAGCAGCTTAGGAGGTTCACAGGGGGCGAGGGAGCAGTACTTC.

CDR3 region: CASSQDGGGAYEQYF. As DNA, the CDR3 is TGTGCCAGCAGCCAAGACGGCGGGGGGGCCTACGAGCAGTACTTC. This sequence joins TRBV4-2 and TRBJ2-7; 9 bases are shared with TRBD2. The CDR3 covers 15 residues. Looked up from germline, CDR1 is LGHNA and CDR2 is YNFKEQ. The junction had 2 bases not matched to a gene; V was cut back by 0 bases and J by 2 bases.